A single sample is the source of the 28 T cell receptor beta chains below, sequenced in a study of OX40 agonist ivuxolimab in advanced cancers. Library method: the immunoSEQ multiplex PCR assay. TCRdb took this table from immuneACCESS and kept in-frame rearrangements with V and J called. Such tables lack part of the clones; where checked against another copy, unresolved V genes explain under half of the gap, and the rest is unexplained. This sample is represented by around 19,000 clones; roughly 80% of them were singletons. Approximately 25% of the sample rests with the top ten. The sample consisted of CD4+ or CD8+ T cells sorted from blood, taken in a trial of the OX40 agonist ivuxolimab. All receptors come from an adult with an advanced solid tumor such as melanoma, head and neck, liver or kidney cancer.

The chain is built from TRBV30 and TRBJ2-7, with unresolved D. Germline V gives CDR1 GTSNPN, CDR2 SVGIG (reference sequence). The CDR3 runs 11 residues. The CDR3 sequence: CAFLALDEQYF. CDR3 DNA: TGTGCTTTCCTGGCTCTCGACGAGCAGTACTTC. The variable domain in full, with the rest retrieved from reference TRBV30 and TRBJ2-7, is SQTIHQWPATLVQPVGSPLSLECTVEGTSNPNLYWYRQAAGRGLQLLFYSVGIGQISSEVPQNLSASRPQDRQFILSSKKLLLSDSGFYLCAFLALDEQYFGPGTRLTVT.

CDR3 sequence reads: CASKGDSGNTIYF. In nucleotides, the CDR3 is TGTGCCAGTAAAGGAGACTCTGGAAACACCATATATTTT. The gene calls are TRBV2 and TRBJ1-3; D gene unclear. The V gene's germline CDR1 is SNHLY and CDR2 FYNNEI. The CDR3 is 13 residues long. Between the trimmed V and J ends, which lost 9 bases and 0 bases, there was a span of 9 bases.

The sample holds a few counts of this clone. CDR3 loop: CASSPGQYNSPLHF. CDR3 in DNA: TGTGCCAGCAGCCCCGGACAGTATAATTCACCCCTCCACTTT. The chain combines TRBV11-2 with TRBJ1-6; weak D call: TRBD1 (6 bases). Trimming stripped 5 bases from V and 4 bases from J, with 9 bases between. Germline CDR1 and CDR2: SGHAT and FQNNGV. CDR3 size: 14 residues.

The chain joins TRBV10-1 to TRBJ2-7, with 7 nucleotides matching TRBD1. Germline lookup yields CDR1 WNHNN and CDR2 SYGVQD (reference sequence). The CDR3 has 11 residues. V shed 10 bases and J 5 bases; nucleotides not matched to a gene: 5. This CDR3 is CAITGAHEQYF. In DNA, the CDR3 is TGCGCCATCACAGGGGCCCACGAGCAGTACTTC.

V and J are TRBV11-3 and TRBJ2-2; possibly TRBD1 for D (6 bases). V lost 3 bases to trimming and J lost 7 bases, with 21 bases between them. Germline values: CDR1 SGHNT, CDR2 YENEEA. The CDR3 loop spans 17 amino acids. CDR3 sequence (DNA): TGTGCCAGCAGCTTTGGATCGAACAGGGTCGTCGGCGGGGAGCTGTTTTTT. Protein sequence: CASSFGSNRVVGGELFF.

The chain combines TRBV25-1 with TRBJ2-1; 10 positions agree with TRBD1. Germline V gives CDR1 MGHDK, CDR2 SYGVNS. The junction had 10 bases not matched to a gene; V was cut back by 5 bases and J by 3 bases. The CDR3 is 17 residues long. CDR3 protein: CASSPLGGQGFYNEQFF. The CDR3 DNA reads TGTGCCAGCAGTCCTCTGGGGGGACAGGGGTTCTACAATGAGCAGTTCTTC.

This clone has just one count. The chain has TRBV9 and TRBJ2-7; D is perhaps TRBD2 (5 bases). V shed 2 bases and J shed 4 bases, with 10 bases lying between them. In germline, CDR1 is SGDLS, CDR2 YYNGEE. CDR3 length equals 13 residues. The CDR3 spells CASSVGGEYEQYF. Written as DNA, the CDR3 is TGTGCCAGCAGCGTCGGAGGAGAATACGAGCAGTACTTC. Using reference TRBV9 and TRBJ2-7 for the parts outside the CDR3, the full variable domain is DSGVTQTPKHLITATGQRVTLRCSPRSGDLSVYWYQQSLDQGLQFLIQYYNGEERAKGNILERFSAQQFPDLHSELNLSSLELGDSALYFCASSVGGEYEQYFGPGTRLTVT.

V is TRBV25-1 and J is TRBJ1-4; D is perhaps TRBD1 (6 bases). The CDR3 runs 11 residues. Per the germline V gene, CDR1 is MGHDK and CDR2 is SYGVNS. V was trimmed by 9 bases and J by 8 bases, leaving 10 bases between them. CDR3 region: CASFTGEKLFF. The CDR3 DNA is TGTGCCAGTTTTACAGGGGAAAAACTGTTTTTT.

The CDR3 nucleotides are TGTGCCATCAGTGAGTCGATGGTCAGGGAGAATGAGCAGTTCTTC. Its protein is CAISESMVRENEQFF. The rearrangement links TRBV10-3 to TRBJ2-1; perhaps D is TRBD1 or TRBD2 (5 bases each). Trimming shortened V by 0 bases and J by 7 bases, and 13 bases separated the two germline ends. CDR1 and CDR2 from the germline V gene are ENHRY and SYGVKD. This CDR3 has 15 residues.

The CDR3 region is CASRFRVIAGDLPKPPFF. CDR3 sequence (DNA): TGTGCCAGCAGGTTTCGCGTTATAGCGGGAGATTTACCAAAACCCCCGTTCTTC. The V gene is TRBV28, the J gene TRBJ2-1, with 9 bases matching TRBD2. From germline, CDR1 is MDHEN and CDR2 SYDVKM. V shed 6 bases, J shed 15 bases, and the junction held 27 bases outside the gene matches. This CDR3 has 18 amino acids.

The rearrangement joins TRBV5-1 to TRBJ2-7; a possible D gene is TRBD2 (6 bases). Trimming left V 3 bases short and J 7 bases short, with 8 bases between. The CDR3 runs 11 residues. Germline V CDR1 and CDR2: SGHRS, YFSETQ. Here the CDR3 DNA reads TGCGCCAGCAGCTCCGGGGGAGAGCAGTACTTC. It specifies CASSSGGEQYF.

Judged by abundance, this clone is medium-sized. V gene TRBV11-2 combines with J gene TRBJ1-2; TRBD1 agrees at 7 bases. From germline, CDR1 is SGHAT and CDR2 FQNNGV. The V segment lost 4 bases and the J segment 4 bases; nucleotides outside the gene matches: 3. The CDR3 covers 13 residues. The CDR3 loop is CASSSGDSYGYTF. CDR3 nucleotide sequence: TGTGCCAGCAGCTCTGGGGACAGCTATGGCTACACCTTC.

This chain connects TRBV27 to TRBJ1-2, with TRBD1 as a possible D gene (5 bases). The CDR3 has 14 residues. V lost 5 bases and J lost 5, with 15 bases in between. Germline loops: CDR1 MNHEY, CDR2 SMNVEV (reference sequence). The CDR3 DNA reads TGTGCCAGCAGTCTGCTTGGGACGGATTATGGCTACACCTTC. Translation: CASSLLGTDYGYTF.

The gene calls are TRBV19 and TRBJ2-7, with 8 bases identical to TRBD2. This CDR3 region has 13 residues. The V segment lost 5 bases and the J segment 5 bases; nucleotides outside the gene matches: 5. CDR1 and CDR2 from the germline V gene are LNHDA and SQIVND (reference sequence). The CDR3 DNA reads TGTGCCAGTAGTCACGGGGGGGCCAACGAGCAGTACTTC. Protein sequence: CASSHGGANEQYF.

This clone was observed once. The chain is built from TRBV28 and TRBJ2-7; 9 bases fit TRBD2. The CDR3 covers 17 residues. V shed 0 bases and J 0 bases; nucleotides not matched to a gene: 6. Germline-derived CDR1 and CDR2 are MDHEN and SYDVKM. CDR3 loop: CASSLWPLAGVSYEQYF. The CDR3 DNA reads as TGTGCCAGCAGTTTATGGCCACTAGCGGGCGTCTCCTACGAGCAGTACTTC.

J is TRBJ1-2 and V is TRBV6-1; the D gene is possibly TRBD1 (5 bases). The germline V gene encodes CDR1 MNHNS and CDR2 SASEGT. Trimming took 3 bases from V and 7 from J, leaving 15 bases between them. This CDR3 spans 14 amino acids. The CDR3 coding sequence is TGTGCCAGCAGTGACTTAAGCAGGGAGGCTGGCTACACCTTC. It yields the protein CASSDLSREAGYTF.

CDR3 residues: CASSLRTGTYEQYF. The CDR3 coding sequence is TGTGCCAGCAGCTTGCGGACAGGGACCTACGAGCAGTACTTC. The rearrangement joins TRBV7-7 to TRBJ2-7, with 8 positions matching TRBD1. CDR1 and CDR2 from the germline V gene are SSHAT and FNYEAQ (reference sequence). The CDR3 is made up of 14 amino acids. Trimming cost V 3 bases and J 2 bases; bases outside gene matches: 3.

This clone was seen a handful of times. The rearrangement links TRBV6-6 to TRBJ2-7; D is perhaps TRBD1 (6 bases). CDR1 MNHNY and CDR2 SVGAGI come from the germline V gene (reference sequence). Trimming shortened V by 7 bases and J by 7 bases, and 17 bases separated the two germline ends. CDR3 length: 13 amino acids. CDR3 DNA: TGTGCCAGCACTGGGGACATGCCTTGGGAGCAGTACTTC. Its protein is CASTGDMPWEQYF.

The gene calls are TRBV27 and TRBJ1-1, with 9 positions matching TRBD1. V lost 6 bases and J lost 1; bases outside the gene matches: 6. Looked up from germline, CDR1 is MNHEY and CDR2 is SMNVEV (reference sequence). The CDR3 has 15 residues. CDR3 sequence reads: CASSQDRGWNTEAFF. The CDR3 region has the DNA TGTGCCAGCAGCCAAGACAGGGGGTGGAACACTGAAGCTTTCTTT.

This clone was recorded only once. The gene calls are TRBV27 and TRBJ2-1; 7 bases map to TRBD1. The germline V gene has CDR1 MNHEY and CDR2 SMNVEV (reference sequence). The CDR3 totals 14 residues. V gave up 3 bases and J gave up 7 bases; unmatched junction bases: 6. In nucleotides, the CDR3 is TGTGCCAGCAGTTTCCCAGGGGGTTGGAATGAGCAGTTCTTC. Amino acids: CASSFPGGWNEQFF.

The V gene is TRBV7-8, the J gene TRBJ1-6; D is undetermined. The length of the CDR3 is 13 residues. Germline assignment: CDR1 SGHVS and CDR2 FQNEAQ. V lost 1 base to trimming and J lost 12 bases, with 10 bases between them. CDR3 sequence reads: CASSLEWREPLHF. DNA for the CDR3: TGTGCCAGCAGCTTAGAGTGGCGGGAACCCCTCCACTTT.

The chain carries TRBV12-1 and TRBJ2-2; the listed D gene, TRBD2, was not tested against the DNA. TRBV12-1 is described as a pseudogene. The CDR3 has 13 amino acids. The CDR3 bases are TGTGCCAGCAGCTTTCGGCGGGCCGGGGAGCTGTTTTTT. Amino acids: CASSFRRAGELFF.

The rearrangement joins TRBV19 to TRBJ2-7, with 7 bases lining up with TRBD2. Germline values: CDR1 LNHDA, CDR2 SQIVND (reference sequence). J lost 3 bases, V lost 3 bases, and 2 bases had no gene match. This CDR3 has 13 amino acids. The DNA of the CDR3 is TGTGCCAGTAGTATTGGGGGGGACTACGAGCAGTACTTC. It codes for CASSIGGDYEQYF.

V and J are TRBV5-1 and TRBJ2-1; no reliable D call. This CDR3 is built from 12 residues. The ends were cut back, 5 bases at V and 6 bases at J, with 9 bases in the middle. In germline, CDR1 is SGHRS, CDR2 YFSETQ. CDR3 nucleotide sequence: TGCGCCAGCAGTCCCCTCAGCAATGAGCAGTTCTTC. Its translation: CASSPLSNEQFF. The variable domain in full, with the rest retrieved from reference TRBV5-1 and TRBJ2-1, is KAGVTQTPRYLIKTRGQQVTLSCSPISGHRSVSWYQQTPGQGLQFLFEYFSETQRNKGNFPGRFSGRQFSNSRSEMNVSTLELGDSALYLCASSPLSNEQFFGPGTRLTVL.

This clone was seen only once. The J gene is TRBJ1-2, the V gene TRBV5-1; no clear D gene. The CDR3 has 11 residues. Trimming removed 1 base from V and 8 bases from J, with 6 bases in between. CDR1 and CDR2 (germline): SGHRS, YFSETQ. The CDR3 region is CASSLSGGYTF. CDR3 nucleotides: TGCGCCAGCAGCTTGTCCGGGGGCTACACCTTC.

This rearrangement joins TRBV4-1 to TRBJ1-5; unclear D gene. V was shortened by 0 bases and J by 7 bases, with 13 bases between the two germline ends. The V gene's germline CDR1 is MGHRA and CDR2 YSYEKL. This CDR3 has 15 amino acids. The CDR3 nucleotides are TGCGCCAGCAGCCAAGATCGGAGGGTAACGCAGCCCCAGCATTTT. It encodes CASSQDRRVTQPQHF.

This clone was detected a few times. The CDR3 protein is CASSPADRVAEAFF. The CDR3 nucleotides read TGTGCCAGCAGTCCGGCGGACAGGGTTGCTGAAGCTTTCTTT. The chain is built from TRBV6-1 and TRBJ1-1, with TRBD1 matching over 8 bases. Germline CDR1 is MNHNS and CDR2 is SASEGT. The V segment lost 5 bases and the J segment 6 bases; nucleotides outside the gene matches: 8. This CDR3 contains 14 residues.

This rearrangement joins TRBV28 to TRBJ2-7; D tentatively fits TRBD1 or TRBD2 (5 bases each). Between the trimmed V and J ends, which lost 6 bases and 2 bases, there was a span of 11 bases. The V gene's germline CDR1 is MDHEN and CDR2 SYDVKM. CDR3 size: 13 residues. CDR3 in amino acids: CASSLGPAYEQYF. The CDR3 DNA reads TGTGCCAGCAGCCTGGGACCCGCCTACGAGCAGTACTTC. Complete variable domain (other parts from reference TRBV28 and TRBJ2-7): DVKVTQSSRYLVKRTGEKVFLECVQDMDHENMFWYRQDPGLGLRLIYFSYDVKMKEKGDIPEGYSVSREKKERFSLILESASTNQTSMYLCASSLGPAYEQYFGPGTRLTVT.